The T cell receptor beta chain under discussion was sequenced for a study of cytomegalovirus exposure and HLA in healthy donors. Use of 60 Vbeta and 13 Jbeta primers characterized the PCR. Clones were sequenced by immunoSEQ multiplex PCR, and TCRdb holds only the in-frame ones, with some missing. Among about 100,000 clones listed, approximately 70% were seen once. This CDR3 comprises 16 residues. CDR1 SGHRS and CDR2 YFSETQ come from the germline V gene. Trimming cost V 4 bases and J 6 bases; bases outside gene matches: 8. The donors were healthy bone marrow donors. A remark on this clone: Its specificity is not known.

Whole-study findings and limits: Researchers reported from a later analysis that most CMV-associated TCR beta chains appeared HLA-restricted. Cytomegalovirus-associated TCR beta chains were listed, numbering some 170. The authors later linked a missense DCLRE1C variant to TCR beta V- and J-gene trimming.

The clonotype was recovered from a woman aged 18-29 years in good health and CMV-seropositive. The sequencing sample was made of PBMCs. This rearrangement joins TRBV5-1 to TRBJ2-1, with 12 nucleotides matching TRBD2. CDR3 nucleotides: TGCGCCAGCAGCCTCGAACTAGCGGGAGGTGTCAATGAGCAGTTCTTC. This sequence encodes CASSLELAGGVNEQFF.